This T cell receptor (beta chain) was recorded in a study of T cell responses to AZD1222 COVID-19 vaccine. Notes on the study in general: Donor demographics were predominantly white British with a female majority; clonal diversity may be underestimated.

CDR1 is LGHNA, CDR2 YNFKEQ, per germline. This CDR3 has 15 residues. Trimming cost V 0 bases and J 4 bases, with 9 bases left between them. Libraries were prepared by immunoSEQ multiplex PCR; TCRdb keeps only in-frame clonotypes and omits some of them. This sample has approximately 110,000 clones, with about 87% found just once. This clone is a singleton in its sample. Its antigen is undetermined. The chain joins TRBV4-2 to TRBJ1-4; D is unresolved. The specimen comprised peripheral blood, sampled on day 0 of AZD1222 vaccination. The TCR was taken from an adult in good health. The CDR3 nucleotides are TGTGCCAGCAGCCAAGAACCCAGGTTTAATGAAAAACTGTTTTTT. Translation gives CASSQEPRFNEKLFF.